This T cell receptor (beta chain) emerged from a study of blood T cells in healthy people across ages. For the second PCR, which ran for roughly 7 to 11 cycles, a sample-barcoded 5' primer and a J-beta primer mix were used. Each CDR3 protein gets one entry after TCRdb re-called the 5' RACE reads with MiXCR. In the table there are some 1.5 million distinct CDR3 sequences, approximately 28% of which are singletons. Germline CDR1 and CDR2: SQVTM and ANQGSEA. This CDR3 comprises 18 residues. Unmatched junction bases numbered 14, after V lost 6 bases and J lost 0 bases. The chain carries TRBV29-1 and TRBJ2-2; 9 bases line up with TRBD1. This clonotype was obtained from a woman in her twenties or thirties in good health. The sample taken for sequencing was blood. The CDR3 protein is CSVRWMTGGTANTGELFF. The CDR3 nucleotides are TGCAGCGTCCGATGGATGACAGGGGGGACCGCGAACACCGGGGAGCTGTTTTTT.